This entry describes one T cell receptor beta chain. The protocol was immunoSEQ multiplex PCR, while the TCRdb copy is restricted to in-frame clones and leaves out a portion. The data contain 200,000 to 250,000 clones, around nine tenths of them singletons. This sample is drawn from a study of blood T cell repertoires in COVID-19. Per the germline V gene, CDR1 is SGHNT and CDR2 is YENEEA. V lost 4 bases and J lost 0, with 9 bases in between. This CDR3 has 14 amino acids. Sequencing was performed on peripheral blood. This chain joins TRBV11-3 and TRBJ1-1; perhaps TRBD1 as D (5 bases). The clonotype originates from a man aged 55 to 70 who had recovered from COVID-19. The CDR3, as DNA: TGTGCCAGCAGCTCGACAGACATGAACACTGAAGCTTTCTTT. As protein: CASSSTDMNTEAFF.